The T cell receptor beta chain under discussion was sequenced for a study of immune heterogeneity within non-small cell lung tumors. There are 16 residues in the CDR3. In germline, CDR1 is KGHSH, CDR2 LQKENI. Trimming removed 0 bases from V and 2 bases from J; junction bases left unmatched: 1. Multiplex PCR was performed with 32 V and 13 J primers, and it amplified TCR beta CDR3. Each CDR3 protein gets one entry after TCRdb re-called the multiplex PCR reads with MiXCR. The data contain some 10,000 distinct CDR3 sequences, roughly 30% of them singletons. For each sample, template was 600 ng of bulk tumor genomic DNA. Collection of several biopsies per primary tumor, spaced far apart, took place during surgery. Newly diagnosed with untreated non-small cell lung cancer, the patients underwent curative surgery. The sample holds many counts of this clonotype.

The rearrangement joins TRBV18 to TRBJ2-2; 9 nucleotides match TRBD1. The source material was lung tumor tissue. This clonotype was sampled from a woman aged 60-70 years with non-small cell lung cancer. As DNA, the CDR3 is TGTGCCAGCTCACCACCGGGACAGGGCAACACCGGGGAGCTGTTTTTT. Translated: CASSPPGQGNTGELFF.